A selection of T cell receptor beta chains follows, all from one sample in a study of blood T cells in healthy people across ages. One entry per CDR3 protein, called by TCRdb with MiXCR from the 5' RACE reads. The sample includes 800,000 to 1,300,000 distinct CDR3 sequences, roughly 24% seen only once; the top ten take about 0.72%. This same sample was also taken into another study, of T cells of mothers and their children.

The specimen was blood. All receptors come from a girl aged 2 to 9 in good health. The CDR3 runs from the conserved cysteine through the conserved F or W. A D gene is named only where the DNA matches it firmly. Some rows have no size entry. The others give once, few or many, or a class for an expanded clone.

v_gene	abundance	d_gene	j_gene	CDR3nt	CDR3aa
TRBV6-5	few	TRBD2	TRBJ2-7	TGTGCCAGCAGACCGGGACTAGCGGGCCTCGAGCAGTACTTC	CASRPGLAGLEQYF
TRBV20-1	-	TRBD2	TRBJ2-7	TGCAGTGCTAAGTCGGCGGGGGGTACGTCCTACGAGCAGTACTTC	CSAKSAGGTSYEQYF
TRBV25-1	few	-	TRBJ1-2	TGTGCCAGCAGTTTTGGTGGTACGGACTATGGCTACACCTTC	CASSFGGTDYGYTF
TRBV28	few	-	TRBJ2-7	TGTGCCAGCAGTTTATGGGAAGGTACCTACGAGCAGTACTTC	CASSLWEGTYEQYF
TRBV7-9	few	-	TRBJ2-7	TGTGCCAGCAGCCGAACGGGACCCGAGGAACCCTACGAGCAGTACTTC	CASSRTGPEEPYEQYF
TRBV20-1	few	TRBD2	TRBJ2-1	TGCAGTGCTAGGCGGGAGGGAGGTGAGCAGTTCTTC	CSARREGGEQFF
TRBV7-2	-	-	TRBJ2-5	TGTGCCAGCAGCTTGGGGCTTTGGGCAGAGATGTACCAAGAGACCCAGTACTTC	CASSLGLWAEMYQETQYF
TRBV20-1	-	-	TRBJ2-1	TGCAGTGCTCCCACCGGGGGAGCCTACAATGAGCAGTTCTTC	CSAPTGGAYNEQFF
TRBV21-1	-	-	TRBJ2-5	TGTGCCAGCAGCAGGTTAAGGAGTACAGGGGAAGGAGAGACCCAGTACTTC	CASSRLRSTGEGETQYF
TRBV29-1	-	TRBD1	TRBJ1-2	TGTGGGACAGGGGGCCTCTATGGCTACACCTTC	CGTGGLYGYTF
TRBV3-1	-	-	TRBJ2-5	TGTGCCAGCAGCCAGGGTGCGGGTCAAGAGACCCAGTACTTC	CASSQGAGQETQYF
TRBV4-2	-	-	TRBJ1-5	TGTGCCAGCAGCCAAGATCTTCAAACGAATCAGCCCCGGCATTTT	CASSQDLQTNQPRHF
TRBV27	-	TRBD1	TRBJ2-2	TGTGCCAGCAGTTCCGGGACAGGAGAAACCGGGGAGCTGTTTTTT	CASSSGTGETGELFF
TRBV6-1	-	TRBD2	TRBJ2-4	TGTGCCAGCAGTGGGCCTAGCGGGATCTTAGGAGCCAAAAACATTCAGTACTTC	CASSGPSGILGAKNIQYF
TRBV18	-	-	TRBJ2-1	TGTGCCAGCTCACCATTAAACAATGAGCAGTTCTTC	CASSPLNNEQFF
TRBV7-9	few	-	TRBJ2-1	TGTGCCAGCAGCTTTCTCCCGGGGAATGAGCAGTTCTTC	CASSFLPGNEQFF
TRBV5-1	-	-	TRBJ2-3	TGCGCCAGCAGCTTGGCCGTTAGCAGGGCAGATACGCAGTATTTT	CASSLAVSRADTQYF
TRBV24-1	-	-	TRBJ1-1	TGTGCCACCAGTGATTTGACGGGCCTTGAAGCTTTCTTT	CATSDLTGLEAFF
TRBV20-1	few	-	TRBJ2-7	TGCTGTGCCGCGATGCCCCCGGGATGGGAGCAGTACTTC	CCAAMPPGWEQYF
TRBV6-5	-	-	TRBJ1-2	TGTGCCAGCAGTTACTCGCAGTTGAGAGGGCAATATGGCTACACCTTC	CASSYSQLRGQYGYTF
TRBV10-3	few	-	TRBJ2-5	TGTGCCATCAGTGAGTCCCCCCAGAAGGGGACCCAGTACTTC	CAISESPQKGTQYF
TRBV2	-	TRBD2	TRBJ2-1	TGTGCCAGCAGTGGTAGCGGGGGGGATCCCCTTACGTCCTACAATGAGCAGTTCTTC	CASSGSGGDPLTSYNEQFF
TRBV7-2	-	-	TRBJ2-5	TGTGCCAGCAGCTTAGTCGCAGCCCGGGGAGAGACCCAGTACTTC	CASSLVAARGETQYF
TRBV7-9	-	TRBD2	TRBJ2-3	TGTGCCAGCAGCTATATCCAGACTAGCGGGGATACTGATACGCAGTATTTT	CASSYIQTSGDTDTQYF
TRBV20-1	few	TRBD1	TRBJ1-2	TGCAGTGCTTACAGGGGTGACTATGGCTACACCTTC	CSAYRGDYGYTF
TRBV7-9	few	-	TRBJ1-3	TGTGCCAGCAGCTTGACCGCCGGCTCTGGAAACACCATATATTTT	CASSLTAGSGNTIYF
TRBV20-1	few	TRBD2	TRBJ2-7	TGCAGTGCTAGAGATAGCGGGAGAGTTTTTGGCGAGCAGTACTTC	CSARDSGRVFGEQYF
TRBV11-2	few	TRBD2	TRBJ2-4	TGTGCCAGCAGCTGGACTACTAGCGGAAAAAACATTCAGTACTTC	CASSWTTSGKNIQYF
TRBV12-3/TRBV12-4	few	-	TRBJ1-1	TGTGCCAGCAGCCCCGGGTCCAGCGTGACTGAAGCTTTCTTT	CASSPGSSVTEAFF
TRBV12-3/TRBV12-4	-	TRBD1	TRBJ1-3	TGTGCCAGCAGATTCACTTCAGGGGGTCTAAACACCATATATTTT	CASRFTSGGLNTIYF
TRBV6-1	few	-	TRBJ2-3	TGTGCCAGCAGCCCCTTTTTAAGGGATACGCAGTATTTT	CASSPFLRDTQYF
TRBV7-6	-	TRBD1	TRBJ2-7	TGTGCCAGCAGCCCCGGGACAGGGGGATTCTACGAGCAGTACTTC	CASSPGTGGFYEQYF
TRBV25-1	-	-	TRBJ1-1	TGTGCCAGCAGTGATAACAGGGTTATGGAGGGAACTGAAGCTTTCTTT	CASSDNRVMEGTEAFF
TRBV28	few	-	TRBJ2-4	TGTGCCAGCAGTTCAGACCAGCTAGCCAAAAACATTCAGTACTTC	CASSSDQLAKNIQYF
TRBV29-1	-	-	TRBJ1-1	TGCAGCGTGGGGTCCCGTCTCTCCACTGAAGCTTTCTTT	CSVGSRLSTEAFF
TRBV4-3	-	TRBD2	TRBJ2-3	TGCGCCAGCAGCCAAGGGCTGTCGGGGGGGCAGACAGATACGCAGTATTTT	CASSQGLSGGQTDTQYF
TRBV14	-	TRBD2	TRBJ2-1	TGTGCCAGCAAAAAGCGGGAGGGCCCCTACAATGAGCAGTTCTTC	CASKKREGPYNEQFF